This is a list of T cell receptor beta chains from one sample in a study of T-cell reconstitution after alpha-beta-depleted transplantation in children. Each CDR3 protein gets one entry after TCRdb re-called the PCR reads with MiXCR. This sample yields about 400,000 distinct CDR3 sequences, of which 15% to 20% are seen a single time; under 30% belongs to the top ten. The source material was PBMCs, mostly from graft donor cells, sampled 360 days after TCRalphabeta/CD19-depleted stem cell transplant. The receptors originated from a boy younger than two who had a stem cell transplant for Wiskott-Aldrich syndrome, so the T cells may come from the graft donor. CDR3s include the opening cysteine and the closing phenylalanine or tryptophan. The D gene is left open where the match is weak. Size values are once, few and many counts, or a class for expanded clones, and some rows have none.

CSARDRRAFGNEQFF,TGCAGTGCTAGAGACCGCCGGGCGTTTGGAAATGAGCAGTTCTTC,TRBV20-1,TRBJ2-1,-,-
CASSLVPTVNVEQFF,TGCGCCAGCAGCTTGGTACCGACCGTCAATGTGGAGCAGTTCTTC,TRBV5-1,TRBJ2-1,-,-
CASSPRFQETQYF,TGTGCCAGCAGCCCTAGATTCCAAGAGACCCAGTACTTC,TRBV7-2,TRBJ2-5,-,-
CAISRQTGTGELFF,TGTGCCATCAGCAGACAGACGGGCACCGGGGAGCTGTTTTTT,TRBV10-3,TRBJ2-2,-,-
CSAAGTGEETQYF,TGCAGCGCCGCCGGGACAGGCGAAGAGACCCAGTACTTC,TRBV29-1,TRBJ2-5,few,TRBD1
CASSLIGTMYNEQFF,TGCGCCAGCAGCTTGATCGGGACTATGTACAATGAGCAGTTCTTC,TRBV5-1,TRBJ2-1,few,TRBD2
CASSLAGTSSYNEQFF,TGTGCCAGCAGCTTAGCTGGGACTAGCTCATACAATGAGCAGTTCTTC,TRBV7-6,TRBJ2-1,-,TRBD2
CAISGSSAFYNEQFF,TGTGCCATCAGTGGGTCAAGCGCTTTTTACAATGAGCAGTTCTTC,TRBV10-3,TRBJ2-1,few,-
CASSGGAGGEKLFF,TGTGCCAGCAGTGGGGGGGCAGGAGGCGAAAAACTGTTTTTT,TRBV2,TRBJ1-4,-,-
CSAIGGKGNQPQHF,TGCAGTGCTATCGGGGGTAAGGGCAATCAGCCCCAGCATTTT,TRBV20-1,TRBJ1-5,few,-